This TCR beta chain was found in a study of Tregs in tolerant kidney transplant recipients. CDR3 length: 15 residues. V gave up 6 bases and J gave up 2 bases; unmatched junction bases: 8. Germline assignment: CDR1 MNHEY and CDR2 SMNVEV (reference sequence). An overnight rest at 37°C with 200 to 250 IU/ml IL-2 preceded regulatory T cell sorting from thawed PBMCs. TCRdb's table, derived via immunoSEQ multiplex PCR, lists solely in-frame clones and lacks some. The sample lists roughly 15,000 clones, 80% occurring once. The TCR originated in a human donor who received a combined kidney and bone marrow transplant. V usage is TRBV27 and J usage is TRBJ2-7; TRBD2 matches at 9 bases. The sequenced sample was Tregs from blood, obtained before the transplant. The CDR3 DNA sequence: TGTGCCAGCAGCCCAGCGGGACTAGCTACCTACGAGCAGTACTTC. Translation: CASSPAGLATYEQYF.